The TCR beta chain described here comes from a study of blood T cell repertoires in COVID-19. For the study at large: From T cells, B-cell-depleted T cells, or PBMCs came the material, which was cDNA or gDNA.

With 5 bases clipped from V and 3 bases from J, the junction kept 7 bases outside the gene matches. CDR3 length: 14 residues. As originally analysed: How many nucleated cells were present was estimated from reference gene primer amplification. The repertoire was sequenced with immunoSEQ multiplex PCR; TCRdb's copy has only in-frame clones and lacks some. Clone size and the V and J calls come from that table; the DNA yielded D and trimming. The sample yields over 200,000 clones, 87% seen once. Study members were between about 18 and 95 years old and lived in 20 to 25 US regions. The rearrangement links TRBV23-1 to TRBJ2-7; 7 bases fit TRBD1. TRBV23-1 has ORF status, its function being uncertain. The clonotype was recovered from a man aged 18-30 years with acute COVID-19. The sequenced sample consisted of PBMCs or T cells enriched from blood (not recorded which). The CDR3 DNA reads TGCGCCAGCAGTACCCAGGGACAGATCTACGAGCAGTACTTC. Translating it yields CASSTQGQIYEQYF.